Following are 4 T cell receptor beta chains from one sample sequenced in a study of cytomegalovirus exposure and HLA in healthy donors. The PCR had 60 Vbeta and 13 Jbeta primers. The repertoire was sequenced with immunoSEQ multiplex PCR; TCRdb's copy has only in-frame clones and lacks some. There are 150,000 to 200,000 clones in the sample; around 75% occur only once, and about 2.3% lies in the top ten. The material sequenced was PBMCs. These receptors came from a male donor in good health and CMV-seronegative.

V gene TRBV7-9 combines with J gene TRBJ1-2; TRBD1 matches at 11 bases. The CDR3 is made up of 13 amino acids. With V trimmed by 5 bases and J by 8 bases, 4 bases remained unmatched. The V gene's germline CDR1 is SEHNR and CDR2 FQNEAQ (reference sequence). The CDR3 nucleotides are TGTGCCAGCAGCGCGGACAGGGGGCAGGGCTACACCTTC. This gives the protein CASSADRGQGYTF.

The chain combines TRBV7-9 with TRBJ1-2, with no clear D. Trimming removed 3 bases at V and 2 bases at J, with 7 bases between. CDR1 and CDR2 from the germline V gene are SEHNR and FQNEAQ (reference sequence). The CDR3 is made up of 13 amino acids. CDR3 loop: CASSFLENYGYTF. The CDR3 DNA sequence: TGTGCCAGCAGCTTTTTAGAGAACTATGGCTACACCTTC. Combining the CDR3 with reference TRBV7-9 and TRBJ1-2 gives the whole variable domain DTGVSQNPRHKITKRGQNVTFRCDPISEHNRLYWYRQTLGQGPEFLTYFQNEAQLEKSRLLSDRFSAERPKGSFSTLEIQRTEQGDSAMYLCASSFLENYGYTFGSGTRLTVV.

The CDR3 spells CAISEVGTPHGYTF. The CDR3 nucleotides are TGTGCCATCAGTGAGGTGGGGACTCCCCACGGCTACACCTTC. The genes are TRBV10-3 and TRBJ1-2; weak D call: TRBD1 (5 bases). Germline V lookup: CDR1 ENHRY, CDR2 SYGVKD. This CDR3 contains 14 residues. Trimming removed 2 bases from V and 8 bases from J, with 15 bases in between.

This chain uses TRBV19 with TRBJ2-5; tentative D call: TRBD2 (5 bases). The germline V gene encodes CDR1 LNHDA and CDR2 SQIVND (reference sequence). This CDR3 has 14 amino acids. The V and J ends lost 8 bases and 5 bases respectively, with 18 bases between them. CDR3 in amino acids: CASSPREGVETQYF. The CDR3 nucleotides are TGTGCCAGTTCCCCCCGCGAGGGCGTGGAGACCCAGTACTTC.